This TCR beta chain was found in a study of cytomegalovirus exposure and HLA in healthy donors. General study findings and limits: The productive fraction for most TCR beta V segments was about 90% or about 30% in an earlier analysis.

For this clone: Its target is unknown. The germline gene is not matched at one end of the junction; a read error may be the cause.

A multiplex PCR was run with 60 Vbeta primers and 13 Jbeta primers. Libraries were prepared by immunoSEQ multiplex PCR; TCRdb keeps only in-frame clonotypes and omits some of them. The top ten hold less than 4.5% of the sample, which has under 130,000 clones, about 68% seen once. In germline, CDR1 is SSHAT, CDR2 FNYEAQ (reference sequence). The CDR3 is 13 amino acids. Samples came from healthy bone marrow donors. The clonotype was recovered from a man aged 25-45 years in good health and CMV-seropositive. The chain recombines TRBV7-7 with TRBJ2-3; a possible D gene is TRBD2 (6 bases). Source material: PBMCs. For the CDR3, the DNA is TGTGCTAGCAGCCCGGGGGATTGGGGTACGCAGTATTTT. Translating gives CASSPGDWGTQYF.